Sequencing of this T cell receptor beta chain was carried out in a study of molecular identifiers for immune sequencing clone quantification. Points from the study as a whole: Clones above 20 RNA copies contained over 97% of effector molecules but under 1% of naive ones. Barcode-sharing identical TCR molecules could underestimate highly expanded clone sizes.

Regarding this clonotype: Its antigen is still unknown.

The germline V gene encodes CDR1 SGHDN and CDR2 FVKESK. The CDR3 consists of 15 residues. Trimming took 4 bases from V and 0 from J, leaving 13 bases between them. Previously described methods and listed TCR primers produced bulk TCR libraries. Each CDR3 protein is one row after TCRdb ran MiXCR on the PCR reads. The table lists approximately 630,000 distinct CDR3 sequences, about 25% of them singletons. Sequencing was carried out using naive CD8+ T cells from blood, with Jurkat cell RNA spiked in. The subset here: FACS-sorted CD8+CD4-CCR7+CD45RA+ naive T cells. The receptor was isolated from a human donor in good health. Some libraries in this study had Jurkat cell RNA spiked in. The V gene is TRBV14, the J gene TRBJ2-7; D is undetermined. The CDR3 DNA is TGTGCCAGCAGCCTCGAATCTTCCCCCTCCTACGAGCAGTACTTC. This gives the protein CASSLESSPSYEQYF.